Listed here are 17 T cell receptor beta chains from one sample, sequenced in a study of regulatory T cells in long-lasting Graves disease. The sample's time point: newly diagnosed GD, antithyroid drugs for less than 3 months. From RNA extracted from PBMCs, the TCR library was made. In building TCR beta libraries, iRepertoire HTBI primers were used together with Arm-PCR of CDR3 regions. TCRdb reprocessed the multiplex PCR reads with MiXCR, giving one entry per CDR3 protein. The table includes a few hundred thousand distinct CDR3 sequences, 14% detected once. The sample was also reused in another study, on T cells in Graves' hyperthyroidism and ophthalmopathy.

Material: peripheral blood mononuclear cells (PBMCs), obtained at new diagnosis, from a patient treated with antithyroid drugs. These receptors all stem from a woman between 45 and 60 years old with Graves disease.

This clonotype was detected ten times or more. CDR3 DNA: TGTGCCAGCAGTTACTCATCGTGGGCTAGCGGGAGTGCTGTAGGGACGCAGTATTTT. Its translation: CASSYSSWASGSAVGTQYF. The genes are TRBV6-2 or TRBV6-3 and TRBJ2-3, with 10 bases that match TRBD2. This CDR3 region has 19 residues. The germline V gene has CDR1 MNHEY and CDR2 SVGEGT. Trimming took 0 bases from V and 9 from J; bases not matched to a gene: 18.

This clonotype was detected many times. V and J are TRBV3-1 and TRBJ1-1; D may be TRBD1 (5 bases). The CDR3 is made up of 16 amino acids. Trimming cost V 2 bases and J 11 bases, with 24 bases left between them. Germline CDR1 and CDR2: LGHDT and YNNKEL (reference sequence). In DNA form, the CDR3 reads TGTGCCAGCAGCCAAAGGGACCTCGGTATTGGTTGGCGGGCTTTCTTT. Amino acids: CASSQRDLGIGWRAFF.

This clonotype came up a few times. The chain joins TRBV4-1 to TRBJ1-2, with no clear D. Germline assignment: CDR1 MGHRA and CDR2 YSYEKL. Trimming removed 1 base at V and 7 bases at J, with 16 bases between. The CDR3 extends over 15 amino acids. CDR3 DNA sequence: TGCGCCAGCAGCCAAGTACGGAGCCCTCTTGGTGGCTACACCTTC. Translation: CASSQVRSPLGGYTF.

On this clonotype itself: Being one base from a much bigger clone, this may be a read error. The gene calls are TRBV7-9 and TRBJ1-4; TRBD1 aligns across 7 bases. Germline CDR1 is SEHNR and CDR2 is FQNEAQ (reference sequence). Trimming at V came to 8 bases and at J to 4 bases, leaving 7 bases not matched to a gene. The CDR3 loop spans 14 amino acids. This CDR3 is CASGSGQSNEKLFF. CDR3 sequence (DNA): TGTGCCAGCGGCTCGGGACAGAGTAATGAAAAACTGTTTTTT.

At least ten counts were recorded for this clonotype. This sequence joins TRBV7-2 and TRBJ2-1; 8 bases are shared with TRBD2. J gave up 2 bases and V 5 bases, and 5 bases lay outside the gene matches. Germline CDR1 reads SGHTA; CDR2 reads FQGNSA. The CDR3 runs 15 residues. The CDR3 is CASSPLAGPYNEQFF. The CDR3 DNA reads as TGTGCCAGCAGCCCGTTAGCGGGACCCTACAATGAGCAGTTCTTC.

This clonotype came up many times. The chain uses TRBV24-1 and TRBJ2-1, with 9 bases lining up with TRBD2. This CDR3 region has 17 residues. Trimming took 1 base from V and 0 from J; bases not matched to a gene: 3. The V gene's germline CDR1 is KGHDR and CDR2 SFDVKD. The CDR3 reads CATSDFSGSSSYNEQFF. The CDR3 DNA sequence: TGTGCCACCAGTGATTTTAGCGGGAGTAGCTCCTACAATGAGCAGTTCTTC.

This chain uses TRBV7-9 with TRBJ2-5, with TRBD1 matching 7 bases. Per the germline V gene, CDR1 is SEHNR and CDR2 is FQNEAQ (reference sequence). This CDR3 comprises 15 residues. V lost 9 bases and J lost 4; bases outside the gene matches: 14. In nucleotides, the CDR3 is TGTGCCAGGACTCCCCTCCAACAGGGGCGAGAGACCCAGTACTTC. Its protein is CARTPLQQGRETQYF. Combining the CDR3 with reference TRBV7-9 and TRBJ2-5 gives the whole variable domain DTGVSQNPRHKITKRGQNVTFRCDPISEHNRLYWYRQTLGQGPEFLTYFQNEAQLEKSRLLSDRFSAERPKGSFSTLEIQRTEQGDSAMYLCARTPLQQGRETQYFGPGTRLLVL.

This clonotype was found many times. The chain recombines TRBV28 with TRBJ1-1, with 8 bases lining up with TRBD1. Per germline, CDR1 MDHEN and CDR2 SYDVKM. This CDR3 comprises 14 residues. With 5 bases clipped from V and 7 bases from J, the junction kept 9 bases outside the gene matches. The CDR3: CASSGQGALIEAFF. The DNA for the CDR3 is TGTGCCAGCAGTGGCCAGGGGGCCCTTATTGAAGCTTTCTTT.

This clonotype was found a few times. This chain connects TRBV6-2 or TRBV6-3 to TRBJ2-1, with a weak D call TRBD1 (6 bases). From germline, CDR1 is MNHEY and CDR2 SVGEGT. This CDR3 region has 15 residues. V dropped 0 bases and J dropped 4 bases, with 10 bases sitting between them. The CDR3 DNA sequence: TGTGCCAGCAGTTACTCGAGGGGGAGATACAATGAGCAGTTCTTC. Translation gives CASSYSRGRYNEQFF.

The V and J genes are TRBV6-5 and TRBJ2-3, with a weak D call TRBD1 (5 bases). Germline loops: CDR1 MNHEY, CDR2 SVGAGI. This CDR3 has 15 residues. The germline V and J ends were trimmed by 0 bases and 4 bases, with 11 bases remaining between them. The CDR3 spells CASSYSRAGPDTQYF. The CDR3 nucleotides are TGTGCCAGCAGTTACTCTAGGGCAGGGCCAGATACGCAGTATTTT.

This clonotype came up a few times. This sequence may be a read error, since a much larger clone differs from it by one base. This rearrangement joins TRBV7-2 to TRBJ2-3; perhaps D is TRBD1 or TRBD2 (5 bases each). The CDR3 spans 15 residues. Trimming stripped 7 bases from V and 7 bases from J, with 21 bases between. The germline V gene has CDR1 SGHTA and CDR2 FQGNSA. The CDR3 DNA reads TGTGCCAGCAACTCGCAGACCGGGACGGGTAATACGCAGTATTTT. This gives the protein CASNSQTGTGNTQYF. Looking up the rest from reference TRBV7-2 and TRBJ2-3 gives the full variable domain: GAGVSQSPSNKVTEKGKDVELRCDPISGHTALYWYRQSLGQGLEFLIYFQGNSAPDKSGLPSDRFSAERTGGSVSTLTIQRTQQEDSAVYLCASNSQTGTGNTQYFGPGTRLTVL.

This rearrangement joins TRBV3-1 to TRBJ2-3; D possibly corresponds to TRBD2 (6 bases). V was cut by 0 bases and J by 6 bases, with 16 bases left in between. From germline, CDR1 is LGHDT and CDR2 YNNKEL (reference sequence). The CDR3 sequence is 16 residues long. CDR3 residues: CASSQDLRDPLDTQYF. CDR3 nucleotides: TGTGCCAGCAGCCAAGATTTGCGGGACCCCTTGGATACGCAGTATTTT.

This clonotype was seen ten or more times. This CDR3 reads CASSLGDGYEQYF. The CDR3 DNA follows: TGTGCCAGCAGCTTAGGGGACGGCTACGAGCAGTACTTC. V and J are TRBV7-9 and TRBJ2-7; either TRBD1 or TRBD2 may supply D (5 bases each). Trimming took 1 base from V and 3 from J, leaving 7 bases between them. The CDR3 is 13 amino acids. The germline V gene encodes CDR1 SEHNR and CDR2 FQNEAQ (reference sequence).

This clonotype was counted a few times. V and J are TRBV28 and TRBJ2-1; 7 nucleotides line up with TRBD1. CDR1 is MDHEN and CDR2 is SYDVKM in the germline V gene. This CDR3 comprises 12 residues. J lost 10 bases, V lost 8 bases, and 8 bases had no gene match. The CDR3 DNA reads as TGTGCCAGCTGGAAACGGGACAGAGAGCAGTTCTTC. Translated, it gives CASWKRDREQFF. Together with reference TRBV28 and TRBJ2-1, the CDR3 gives the full variable domain: DVKVTQSSRYLVKRTGEKVFLECVQDMDHENMFWYRQDPGLGLRLIYFSYDVKMKEKGDIPEGYSVSREKKERFSLILESASTNQTSMYLCASWKRDREQFFGPGTRLTVL.

This clonotype was detected a few times. The rearrangement links TRBV29-1 to TRBJ1-3; D is unclear. Between the trimmed V and J ends, which lost 4 bases and 0 bases, there was a span of 7 bases. This CDR3 is 13 amino acids long. Per the germline V gene, CDR1 is SQVTM and CDR2 is ANQGSEA. The CDR3 sequence: CSVVKSSGNTIYF. The CDR3 DNA follows: TGCAGCGTTGTCAAGAGCTCTGGAAACACCATATATTTT. Full variable domain (missing parts from reference TRBV29-1 and TRBJ1-3): SAVISQKPSRDICQRGTSLTIQCQVDSQVTMMFWYRQQPGQSLTLIATANQGSEATYESGFVIDKFPISRPNLTFSTLTVSNMSPEDSSIYLCSVVKSSGNTIYFGEGSWLTVV.

Remarks on this clonotype: This may be a read error, as it is one base from a much larger clone. This chain links TRBV5-1 with TRBJ2-7; 14 positions match TRBD2. The V segment lost 0 bases and the J segment 7 bases; nucleotides outside the gene matches: 9. Germline V gene lookup returns CDR1 SGHRS and CDR2 YFSETQ. The CDR3 runs 17 residues. The CDR3 DNA reads TGCGCCAGCAGCTTGGGCATAGGGACTAGCGGGAGTAATGAGCAGTACTTC. It encodes CASSLGIGTSGSNEQYF.

Only a few counts were recorded for this clonotype. The chain combines TRBV9 with TRBJ1-1; 10 bases match TRBD1. Unmatched junction bases numbered 13, after V lost 0 bases and J lost 5 bases. The CDR3 runs 18 residues. Germline loops: CDR1 SGDLS, CDR2 YYNGEE. Here the CDR3 DNA reads TGTGCCAGCAGCGTAGGGCCGGGACAGGGGCGGATTAGTACTGAAGCTTTCTTT. Amino acid sequence: CASSVGPGQGRISTEAFF.